One sample yielded the 2 T cell receptor beta chains listed below, sequenced in a study of T-cell memory formation after mild COVID-19. A single record per CDR3 protein comes from TCRdb applying MiXCR to the 5' RACE reads. The table includes about 400,000 distinct CDR3 sequences, around 17% detected once. The specimen sequenced was PBMCs or a T cell subset sorted from them (not recorded which). These receptors originate from a young man who had mild COVID-19 (a few samples of this study predate the infection). Cell type and time point are not known.

This clonotype was seen ten or more times. V usage is TRBV5-1 and J usage is TRBJ1-3; no reliable D call. The CDR3 consists of 15 residues. Germline CDR1 SGHRS, CDR2 YFSETQ. Trimming removed 0 bases at V and 0 bases at J, with 7 bases between. Here the CDR3 DNA reads TGCGCCAGCAGCTTGGGACGGACCTCTGGAAACACCATATATTTT. It is translated as CASSLGRTSGNTIYF.

This clonotype was found a few times. The chain couples TRBV27 to TRBJ1-1, with TRBD1 identical over 7 bases. This CDR3 has 17 residues. Germline V lookup: CDR1 MNHEY, CDR2 SMNVEV (reference sequence). The V gene end was trimmed by 8 bases and the J gene end by 1 base; junction bases not matched to a gene: 16. The CDR3 region is CASGRIRDRSQNTEAFF. Here the CDR3 DNA reads TGTGCCAGCGGGAGAATCCGGGACAGAAGTCAGAACACTGAAGCTTTCTTT.